The 30 T cell receptor beta chains below all came from one sample that was sequenced in a study of blood T cells in healthy people across ages (dated by TCRdb to 2015 to 2017). The library was generated by 5' RACE. TCRdb shows the sequencer as Illumina HiSeq 2500. The second PCR ran for roughly 6 to 11 cycles and used a J-beta primer mix along with a sample-barcoded 5' primer. In TCRdb, the public reads were trimmed at Q25 with fastp and aligned with MiXCR, with productive beta chains retained. Rows are unified per CDR3 protein, each entry keeping the most common DNA and genes. For this sample there are hundreds of thousands of distinct CDR3 sequences; around 46% appear just once. The biggest ten clones account for roughly 13% of the sample. The sample comprised blood. The receptor set was obtained from a man aged 25 to 40 in good health.

The V and J genes are TRBV12-3 or TRBV12-4 and TRBJ1-1; no clear D. The CDR3 length is 15 residues. V was shortened by 3 bases and J by 2 bases, with 13 bases between the two germline ends. The CDR3 DNA sequence: TGTGCCAGCAGTTTTCAACGCCTCGAAAACACTGAAGCTTTCTTT. Residues: CASSFQRLENTEAFF.

This clonotype was counted only a few times. The chain carries TRBV5-1 and TRBJ2-3, with 9 bases that match TRBD2. The V gene's germline CDR1 is SGHRS and CDR2 YFSETQ. The CDR3 contains 17 residues. Losses at the gene ends were 3 bases for V and 6 bases for J; bases not matched to a gene: 14. CDR3 DNA: TGCGCCAGCAGCTCTCGCCAAGCGGGGGGAAGAACGGATACGCAGTATTTT. Protein sequence: CASSSRQAGGRTDTQYF.

The table lists this clonotype with a few counts. This sequence joins TRBV9 and TRBJ1-2, with D possibly TRBD1 on 5 matching bases. Germline assignment: CDR1 SGDLS and CDR2 YYNGEE. CDR3 length: 16 amino acids. Trimming took 3 bases from V and 2 from J, leaving 17 bases between them. In nucleotides, the CDR3 is TGTGCCAGCAGCGGGTCCCTGACAGCAATGAACTATGGCTACACCTTC. This gives the protein CASSGSLTAMNYGYTF.

V gene TRBV4-2 combines with J gene TRBJ1-3; no definite D call. The ends were cut back, 0 bases at V and 0 bases at J, with 12 bases in the middle. The CDR3 runs 17 residues. Germline lookup yields CDR1 LGHNA and CDR2 YNFKEQ. The chain's CDR3 is CASSQEWRGISGNTIYF. The CDR3 DNA sequence: TGTGCCAGCAGCCAAGAATGGCGGGGAATCTCTGGAAACACCATATATTTT.

The J gene is TRBJ2-1, the V gene TRBV4-1, with 12 nucleotides matching TRBD2. Germline values: CDR1 MGHRA, CDR2 YSYEKL. The length of the CDR3 is 15 residues. The trim removed 1 base at V and 7 bases at J, leaving 2 bases unmatched. The CDR3 region is CASSQGLAGENEQFF. The CDR3 DNA reads as TGCGCCAGCAGCCAAGGACTAGCGGGGGAGAATGAGCAGTTCTTC.

This chain connects TRBV12-3 or TRBV12-4 to TRBJ1-3; D is unclear. The ends were cut back, 2 bases at V and 5 bases at J, with 13 bases in the middle. The CDR3 is 15 residues long. CDR3 sequence: CASSLIRGDRNTIYF. The CDR3 DNA follows: TGTGCCAGCAGTTTAATTCGGGGAGATCGAAACACCATATATTTT.

The rearrangement links TRBV9 to TRBJ2-3; 13 bases map to TRBD2. With V trimmed by 4 bases and J by 0 bases, 5 bases remained unmatched. CDR3 length: 17 amino acids. Germline V CDR1 and CDR2: SGDLS, YYNGEE. The CDR3 spells CASSSGLAGSSTDTQYF. The DNA of the CDR3 is TGTGCCAGCAGCTCGGGACTAGCGGGAAGTAGCACAGATACGCAGTATTTT.

This clonotype was detected a few times. The V and J genes are TRBV6-5 and TRBJ2-5, with a weak D call TRBD1 (6 bases). Near its end, the DNA agrees better with TRBJ2-7, so the J call may be wrong. The CDR3 loop spans 15 amino acids. Germline values: CDR1 MNHEY, CDR2 SVGAGI. In nucleotides, the CDR3 is TGTGCCAGCAGTTACGTCGGCAGGGGAGCGAACGAGCAGTACTTC. Protein sequence: CASSYVGRGANEQYF.

This clonotype was detected many times. The chain carries TRBV12-3 or TRBV12-4 and TRBJ2-7, with unresolved D. CDR3 length equals 11 residues. V lost 5 bases and J 3 bases, leaving 5 bases between the germline ends. CDR3 bases: TGTGCCAGCAGTGATCACTACGAGCAGTACTTC. Protein product: CASSDHYEQYF.

The chain carries TRBV4-2 and TRBJ2-5; D not resolved. The V end was cut by 0 bases, the J end by 5 bases, with 10 bases between. The germline CDR1 and CDR2 sequences are LGHNA and YNFKEQ. There are 14 residues in the CDR3. CDR3 DNA: TGTGCCAGCAGCCAAGACTTAGCCGCGGAGACCCAGTACTTC. Translated, it gives CASSQDLAAETQYF.

This clonotype appeared a few times. This chain joins TRBV12-3 or TRBV12-4 and TRBJ2-3, with 8 nucleotides matching TRBD2. Germline trimming cut 4 bases from V and 4 bases from J; bases unmatched to any gene: 4. The CDR3 extends over 14 amino acids. The CDR3: CASSSRGLADTQYF. CDR3 bases: TGTGCCAGCAGTTCAAGGGGACTAGCAGATACGCAGTATTTT.

Worth noting for this clonotype: Germline is not matched at one junction end, which may reflect a read error. The rearrangement joins TRBV6-2 or TRBV6-3 to TRBJ1-5, with D hard to call. The CDR3 has 13 residues. The germline gives CDR1 MNHEY, CDR2 SVGEGT. CDR3 coding DNA: TGTGTCAGCAGTTACATGGGCAATCAGCCCCAGCATTTT. Its translation is CVSSYMGNQPQHF.

This clonotype was recorded a few times. This rearrangement joins TRBV6-1 to TRBJ1-1; no reliable D call. V was trimmed by 7 bases and J by 0 bases, leaving 9 bases between them. In germline, CDR1 is MNHNS, CDR2 SASEGT. This CDR3 spans 13 amino acids. In DNA, the CDR3 is TGTGCCAGCACGACACGACTGAACACTGAAGCTTTCTTT. Its translation: CASTTRLNTEAFF.

This CDR3 is CASHSEWQPYEQYF. The CDR3, as DNA: TGTGCCAGCCACTCAGAGTGGCAGCCCTACGAGCAGTACTTC. The chain is built from TRBV7-2 and TRBJ2-7, with D unclear. CDR1 and CDR2 (germline): SGHTA, FQGNSA. CDR3 length: 14 amino acids. V was cut by 8 bases and J by 2 bases, with 16 bases left in between.

V is TRBV12-5 and J is TRBJ2-7; D possibly corresponds to TRBD1 (5 bases). The end of the DNA aligns better with TRBJ2-5, so the J call may be wrong. The CDR3 runs to 12 residues. Germline CDR1 is LGHNT and CDR2 is FRNRAP. The CDR3 loop reads CASGPGKETQYF. CDR3 nucleotides: TGTGCTAGTGGTCCAGGGAAGGAGACCCAGTACTTC.

The chain carries TRBV4-1 and TRBJ2-3; TRBD2 matches at 8 bases. V lost 1 base, J lost 1 base, and 4 bases stayed unmatched. This CDR3 has 16 residues. Germline V CDR1 and CDR2: MGHRA, YSYEKL. The CDR3 bases are TGCGCCAGCAGCCAAGCCCAAGCGGGGGGCACAGATACGCAGTATTTT. Translation: CASSQAQAGGTDTQYF.

The chain combines TRBV28 with TRBJ1-5; 9 bases map to TRBD1. The CDR3 has 16 amino acids. V was clipped by 5 bases and J by 4 bases; unmatched bases: 9. CDR1 MDHEN and CDR2 SYDVKM come from the germline V gene. The CDR3 loop reads CASSLEQGARNQPQHF. The CDR3 DNA sequence: TGTGCCAGCAGTCTCGAACAGGGGGCGAGGAATCAGCCCCAGCATTTT. Full variable domain (outside the CDR3, taken from reference TRBV28 and TRBJ1-5): DVKVTQSSRYLVKRTGEKVFLECVQDMDHENMFWYRQDPGLGLRLIYFSYDVKMKEKGDIPEGYSVSREKKERFSLILESASTNQTSMYLCASSLEQGARNQPQHFGDGTRLSIL.

This clonotype was counted a few times. The chain is built from TRBV20-1 and TRBJ2-7; 8 bases are a match to TRBD2. The CDR3 length is 13 residues. Germline trimming cut 5 bases from V and 5 bases from J; bases unmatched to any gene: 8. Germline loops: CDR1 DFQATT, CDR2 SNEGSKA (reference sequence). CDR3 in amino acids: CSADRGGRDEQYF. For the CDR3, the DNA is TGCAGTGCTGACCGGGGGGGCAGAGACGAGCAGTACTTC.

This clonotype has more than one count but fewer than ten. The V gene is TRBV7-2, the J gene TRBJ2-5; no reliable D call. The CDR3 covers 13 residues. Trimming left V 4 bases short and J 2 bases short, with 8 bases between. The germline V gene has CDR1 SGHTA and CDR2 FQGNSA. CDR3 in amino acids: CASSSISQETQYF. CDR3 nucleotides: TGTGCCAGCAGCTCGATTAGTCAAGAGACCCAGTACTTC.

This clonotype was seen a single time. The chain is built from TRBV20-1 and TRBJ2-3; D remains ambiguous. The V gene's germline CDR1 is DFQATT and CDR2 SNEGSKA (reference sequence). This CDR3 is built from 13 residues. V lost 5 bases to trimming and J lost 6 bases, with 15 bases between them. CDR3 nucleotides: TGCAGTGCTCTCGGACGGCTTACGGATACGCAGTATTTT. This gives the protein CSALGRLTDTQYF.

This sequence joins TRBV9 and TRBJ2-5; D assignment may be TRBD1 or TRBD2 (5 bases each). CDR1 SGDLS and CDR2 YYNGEE come from the germline V gene. The CDR3 has 14 residues. V shed 3 bases and J shed 2 bases, with 11 bases lying between them. The CDR3 sequence: CASSGPGLQETQYF. CDR3 DNA sequence: TGTGCCAGCAGCGGGCCGGGGCTACAAGAGACCCAGTACTTC.

This clonotype was seen a handful of times. The J gene is TRBJ2-1, the V gene TRBV6-5; maybe TRBD2 (6 bases). The length of the CDR3 is 13 residues. Germline V gene sequence: CDR1 MNHEY, CDR2 SVGAGI. Trimming removed 11 bases from V and 9 bases from J, with 20 bases in between. CDR3 DNA sequence: TGTGCCGGACTGGTGGAGGGGATCGGTGAGCAGTTCTTC. It codes for CAGLVEGIGEQFF.

V usage is TRBV29-1 and J usage is TRBJ2-3, with D possibly being TRBD2 (6 bases). This CDR3 spans 14 amino acids. Germline V gene lookup returns CDR1 SQVTM and CDR2 ANQGSEA. Trimming pared 6 bases from V and 2 bases from J, leaving 15 bases between. The CDR3 reads CSVGGAAYTDTQYF. In DNA, the CDR3 is TGCAGCGTAGGAGGGGCAGCCTACACAGATACGCAGTATTTT.

This clonotype occurred a few times. The chain has TRBV5-6 and TRBJ2-7; D perhaps matches TRBD1 (6 bases). CDR3 size: 15 residues. Germline CDR1 is SGHDT and CDR2 is YYEEEE. Trimming removed 0 bases at V and 0 bases at J, with 10 bases between. The CDR3 loop is CASSLVGTTSYEQYF. The CDR3 coding sequence is TGTGCCAGCAGCTTGGTCGGGACAACCTCCTACGAGCAGTACTTC.

The chain couples TRBV29-1 to TRBJ1-3; D unresolved. Per the germline V gene, CDR1 is SQVTM and CDR2 is ANQGSEA. Trimming left V 3 bases short and J 0 bases short, with 9 bases between. The CDR3 loop spans 14 amino acids. In DNA, the CDR3 is TGCAGCGTTGACGGGGTCCGCTCTGGAAACACCATATATTTT. It specifies CSVDGVRSGNTIYF.

V and J are TRBV5-1 and TRBJ2-5; D is undetermined. The germline V gene has CDR1 SGHRS and CDR2 YFSETQ. Trimming left V 0 bases short and J 0 bases short, with 9 bases between. The CDR3 covers 15 residues. In DNA, the CDR3 is TGCGCCAGCAGCTTGGGCGGAGCCCACCAAGAGACCCAGTACTTC. This sequence encodes CASSLGGAHQETQYF.

CDR3 region: CASSSLAGDNSYNEQFF. CDR3 sequence (DNA): TGTGCCAGCAGTTCGCTAGCGGGGGACAATTCCTACAATGAGCAGTTCTTC. The chain is built from TRBV6-5 and TRBJ2-1; TRBD2 aligns across 10 bases. V was clipped by 4 bases and J by 1 base; unmatched bases: 7. Germline V gene data show CDR1 as MNHEY and CDR2 as SVGAGI. This CDR3 has 17 amino acids.

This clonotype was seen only a few times. The V gene is TRBV12-3 or TRBV12-4, the J gene TRBJ1-2; a possible D gene is TRBD1 (5 bases). Trimming stripped 3 bases from V and 8 bases from J, with 10 bases between. The CDR3 totals 12 residues. CDR3 nucleotides: TGTGCCAGCAGTTTGTGGGGGGAGGGCTACACCTTC. It yields the protein CASSLWGEGYTF.

This clonotype was seen a single time. The V call is TRBV6-1, the J call TRBJ1-5, with unresolved D. This CDR3 is 11 amino acids long. Trimming took 4 bases from V and 6 from J, leaving 4 bases between them. CDR1 and CDR2 from the germline V gene are MNHNS and SASEGT. The CDR3 DNA is TGTGCCAGCAGTGTCTTTCAGCCCCAGCATTTT. Its protein is CASSVFQPQHF.

This clonotype was recorded a few times. This chain joins TRBV27 and TRBJ2-7; D unresolved. The CDR3 is 14 residues long. Per the germline V gene, CDR1 is MNHEY and CDR2 is SMNVEV (reference sequence). Trimming stripped 3 bases from V and 0 bases from J, with 9 bases between. This CDR3 reads CASSFAASSYEQYF. CDR3 coding DNA: TGTGCCAGCAGTTTCGCCGCGTCCTCCTACGAGCAGTACTTC.